The clone carrying this T cell receptor beta chain was counted ten times or more. The antigen is unknown. V was pared by 4 bases and J by 4 bases, with 10 bases between. The CDR3 has 13 residues. Looked up from germline, CDR1 is MNHNS and CDR2 is SASEGT. The source of the sample is a study of T cells in Graves' hyperthyroidism and ophthalmopathy. Researchers amplified the TCR beta CDR3 regions from RNA transcripts. Using the HTBI primer set, a first-round RT-PCR was run on the TCR CDR3. MiXCR, applied by TCRdb to the multiplex PCR reads, yields one record per CDR3 protein. The data contain 450,000 to 650,000 distinct CDR3 sequences, over 12% of them seen just once; the ten biggest clones take up over 6%. General study points: Most expanded thyroid clonotypes above 0.001 also appeared in blood.

The sequenced material came from blood. This receptor was obtained from a woman between 18 and 30 years old with Graves' ophthalmopathy. The chain is built from TRBV6-1 and TRBJ1-2; D uncertain. The CDR3: CASSVADGYGYTF. CDR3 nucleotides: TGTGCCAGCAGTGTTGCGGACGGCTATGGCTACACCTTC.